This TCR beta chain derives from a study of blood T cells in healthy people across ages. Study-level results: Diversity was higher, and naive CD4+ cells more numerous, in long-lived donors than in aged donors. Age advanced and TCR beta diversity per million T cells fell, roughly linearly.

From germline, CDR1 is DFQATT and CDR2 SNEGSKA (reference sequence). The CDR3 has 15 amino acids. The J segment lost 10 bases and the V segment lost 1 base, leaving 12 bases of the junction unmatched. Ten or more counts support this clonotype. The target antigen is unknown. Primed by a sample-barcoded 5' primer and a J-beta primer mix, a second PCR proceeded for roughly 7 to 12 cycles. MiXCR was run by TCRdb on the 5' RACE reads, yielding one entry per CDR3 protein. The profile shows fewer than 2,000,000 distinct CDR3 sequences, around 36% of them singletons. The authors drew around 9.4 milliliters of peripheral blood from each donor. RNA extraction gave at least 5 micrograms of total RNA per sample.

The chain is built from TRBV20-1 and TRBJ2-1; 8 nucleotides line up with TRBD1. Source material: blood. The sequence derives from a woman in her 30s in good health. In nucleotides, the CDR3 is TGCAGTGCTAGAGCCTTGACAGGGGCTCGCGCGGAGCAGTTCTTC. Translated, it gives CSARALTGARAEQFF.